The rows below give T cell receptor beta chains drawn from one sample of a study of cytomegalovirus exposure and HLA in healthy donors. Clones were sequenced by immunoSEQ multiplex PCR, and TCRdb holds only the in-frame ones, with some missing. The table has approximately 250,000 clones, roughly 73% seen once. The sample taken for sequencing was PBMCs. The origin of the receptors is a boy between 10 and 17 years old in good health and CMV-seronegative. Both conserved end residues are part of each CDR3. Each record gives: V gene, D gene, J gene, clone size, CDR3 DNA, CDR3 protein. The D gene is left open where the match is weak. A row's size may be missing; if present it is once, few, many or a size class.

>TRBV5-3|.|TRBJ2-5|.
TGTGCCAGAAGCTTGAACAATACGACCCAGTACTTC
CARSLNNTTQYF
>TRBV19|TRBD1|TRBJ1-1|.
TGTGCCAGTAGAACGGACAGGGCTACTTTTCTAGCTTTCTTT
CASRTDRATFLAFF
>TRBV18|.|TRBJ2-5|.
TGTGCCAGCTCACCGGCAATAGCGGAAGAGACCCAGTACTTC
CASSPAIAEETQYF
>TRBV14|.|TRBJ1-3|.
TGTGCCAGCAGCCAATTAGTGGGGGCGTCCGGAAACACCATATATTTT
CASSQLVGASGNTIYF
>TRBV6-5|.|TRBJ2-3|.
TGTGCCAGCAGCAACGGGGGCACAGATACGCAGTATTTT
CASSNGGTDTQYF
>TRBV7-9|TRBD2|TRBJ2-3|.
TGTGCCAGCAGCCCCGGGGGAGGGGAGTCAGCAGATACGCAGTATTTT
CASSPGGGESADTQYF
>TRBV6-1|.|TRBJ2-5|once
TGTGCCAGCAGTGAAAACAGGGAAGAGACCCAGTACTTC
CASSENREETQYF
>TRBV9|TRBD2|TRBJ2-1|.
TGTGCCAGCAGCGTGTATAGAGGCAGTAGCGGGAGGGCCCCCTACAATGAGCAGTTCTTC
CASSVYRGSSGRAPYNEQFF
>TRBV2|.|TRBJ1-1|.
TGTGCCACCTCGACGGAGGAGGGCACTGAAGCTTTCTTT
CATSTEEGTEAFF
>TRBV6-5|TRBD1|TRBJ1-2|.
TGTGCCAGCAGTTGGCGGACAGGGGGTGGCTACACCTTC
CASSWRTGGGYTF
>TRBV29-1|.|TRBJ2-1|.
TGCAGCGTTAGAGGGCTAGTGTCCTACAATGAGCAGTTCTTC
CSVRGLVSYNEQFF
>TRBV27|.|TRBJ1-5|.
TGTGCCAGCAGTTTAAGCAGGTACAATCAGCCCCAGCATTTT
CASSLSRYNQPQHF
>TRBV27|.|TRBJ1-2|.
TGTGCCAGCAGTCACCAGGGAAATAACTATGGCTACACCTTC
CASSHQGNNYGYTF
>TRBV12-5|.|TRBJ1-1|.
TGTGCTAGTGGTTTGGTTTTGGACAGGAACACTGAAGCTTTCTTT
CASGLVLDRNTEAFF
>TRBV5-1|TRBD1|TRBJ2-2|.
TGCGCCAGCAGCTTGGCAGGACAGGGGAACACCGGGGAGCTGTTTTTT
CASSLAGQGNTGELFF
>TRBV7-2|TRBD1|TRBJ1-1|.
TGTGCCAGCAGCTTAGCTGGAACAGGGGCCTTTTTTGAAGCTTTCTTT
CASSLAGTGAFFEAFF
>TRBV11-1|TRBD1|TRBJ1-2|.
TGTGCCAGCAGCTCCTTCGACAGGGGCGACTACACCTTC
CASSSFDRGDYTF
>TRBV4-1|.|TRBJ1-1|.
TGCGCCAGCAGCCAAGAGGGCGAGAACACTGAAGCTTTCTTT
CASSQEGENTEAFF
>TRBV18|TRBD2|TRBJ2-1|.
TGTGCCAGCTCCTCCGGGACTAGCGGGAGGGCCCATGAGCAGTTCTTC
CASSSGTSGRAHEQFF
>TRBV5-1|TRBD1|TRBJ1-2|.
TGCGCCAGCAGCCCCGGACAGGGGGAGTATGGCTACACCTTC
CASSPGQGEYGYTF
>TRBV4-1|TRBD2|TRBJ2-1|once
TGCGCCAGCAGCCAATACAGCGGGGGGTACAATGAGCAGTTCTTC
CASSQYSGGYNEQFF
>TRBV4-1|.|TRBJ2-5|once
TGCGCCAGCAGCCAAGGCGTGAACAGCCAAGAGACCCAGTACTTC
CASSQGVNSQETQYF
>TRBV25-1|TRBD1|TRBJ1-6|.
TGTGCCAGCACCCAAACAGGGGGTAATTCACCCCTCCACTTT
CASTQTGGNSPLHF
>TRBV18|TRBD1|TRBJ2-7|.
TGTGCCAGCTCACTTACGACCGGGACAGGGGTCTACGAGCAGTACTTC
CASSLTTGTGVYEQYF